One sample yielded the 30 T cell receptor beta chains listed below, sequenced in a study of pediatric ulcerative colitis. Assay used: immunoSEQ multiplex PCR; TCRdb lists only in-frame clones, some missing. The repertoire consists of 55,000 to 75,000 clones, with 85% to 90% occurring once and the leading ten covering approximately 3.4%. The sample consisted of blood. Source of these receptors: a boy under 18 with severe ulcerative colitis.

The genes are TRBV5-1 and TRBJ1-1; perhaps TRBD1 as D (5 bases). V was pared by 4 bases and J by 3 bases, with 16 bases between. The germline gives CDR1 SGHRS, CDR2 YFSETQ. This CDR3 contains 15 residues. The CDR3 region is CASSPRAIQDTEAFF. In nucleotides, the CDR3 is TGCGCCAGCAGCCCCAGGGCCATCCAAGACACTGAAGCTTTCTTT.

J is TRBJ2-1 and V is TRBV2; no definite D call. V lost 3 bases and J lost 6, with 9 bases in between. Germline CDR1 reads SNHLY; CDR2 reads FYNNEI. The length of the CDR3 is 13 residues. The CDR3 DNA is TGTGCCAGCAGTGAGCAGGCCCTCAATGAGCAGTTCTTC. As protein: CASSEQALNEQFF.

This sequence joins TRBV7-9 and TRBJ2-3; 16 bases line up with TRBD2. CDR3 length: 19 amino acids. CDR1 and CDR2 from the germline V gene are SEHNR and FQNEAQ (reference sequence). V trimming: 5 bases; J trimming: 3 bases; junction bases outside the gene matches: 11. The CDR3 DNA reads as TGTGCCAGCAGCCCCTCCGGGACTAGCGGGAGGGTGAGGACAGATACGCAGTATTTT. Translated, it gives CASSPSGTSGRVRTDTQYF.

The rearrangement links TRBV6-6 to TRBJ1-1, with TRBD1 identical over 9 bases. This CDR3 is built from 14 residues. The V and J ends lost 2 bases and 6 bases, in that order; junction bases with no gene match: 4. Germline V CDR1 and CDR2: MNHNY, SVGAGI (reference sequence). The CDR3 nucleotides read TGTGCCAGCAGTTACGGGACAGGGCAGGCTGAAGCTTTCTTT. Its translation: CASSYGTGQAEAFF.

The chain is built from TRBV25-1 and TRBJ2-3; 14 bases map to TRBD2. The CDR3 consists of 18 residues. Germline trimming cut 2 bases from V and 7 bases from J; bases unmatched to any gene: 11. Germline V gene data show CDR1 as MGHDK and CDR2 as SYGVNS. CDR3 residues: CASSEQESGTSGSNTQYF. The CDR3 nucleotides are TGTGCCAGCAGTGAACAAGAGTCCGGGACTAGCGGGAGTAATACGCAGTATTTT.

The V and J genes are TRBV14 and TRBJ2-1, with 8 bases matching TRBD2. There are 18 residues in the CDR3. V dropped 0 bases and J dropped 0; count of bases not matched to a gene: 7. Germline CDR1 reads SGHDN; CDR2 reads FVKESK. Here the CDR3 DNA reads TGTGCCAGCAGCCAAGACGTGTCGAGCGGGAGCTCCTACAATGAGCAGTTCTTC. Its translation: CASSQDVSSGSSYNEQFF.

The V call is TRBV6-1, the J call TRBJ1-4; D remains ambiguous. V was clipped by 6 bases and J by 13 bases, with 12 bases between them. Germline CDR1 and CDR2: MNHNS and SASEGT. This CDR3 contains 11 residues. CDR3 loop: CASREGGSLFF. The CDR3 region has the DNA TGTGCCAGCAGGGAGGGTGGATCACTGTTTTTT.

This chain connects TRBV11-2 to TRBJ1-1, with D possibly TRBD1 on 6 matching bases. Germline V gene sequence: CDR1 SGHAT, CDR2 FQNNGV. Trimming pared 5 bases from V and 4 bases from J, leaving 17 bases between. The CDR3 length is 15 residues. The CDR3 nucleotides read TGTGCCAGCAGCGCCACCAACAGGGCATCCACTGAAGCTTTCTTT. Translating gives CASSATNRASTEAFF.

In this sample, this clone turned up once. CDR3 in DNA: TGTGCCAGTAGTATCCCCCTCGCGGGTGAGCAGTTCTTC. Protein product: CASSIPLAGEQFF. The chain has TRBV19 and TRBJ2-1, with a tentative D call TRBD2 (5 bases). CDR1 and CDR2 (germline): LNHDA, SQIVND (reference sequence). V was cut by 3 bases and J by 9 bases, with 12 bases left in between. The CDR3 runs 13 residues.

The V gene is TRBV19, the J gene TRBJ1-3; maybe TRBD1 (6 bases). Germline V gene sequence: CDR1 LNHDA, CDR2 SQIVND (reference sequence). Trimming cost V 6 bases and J 0 bases, with 15 bases left between them. The CDR3 runs to 16 residues. In DNA form, the CDR3 reads TGTGCCAGTAGCATACAGGGATCTAGCTCTGGAAACACCATATATTTT. Its protein product is CASSIQGSSSGNTIYF.

The chain uses TRBV15 and TRBJ2-7; tentative D call: TRBD2 (5 bases). This CDR3 is built from 14 residues. V gave up 7 bases and J gave up 0 bases, with 13 bases separating them. Germline values: CDR1 LNHNV, CDR2 YYDKDF (reference sequence). CDR3 coding DNA: TGTGCCACCACATCTAGCCGGGGCTCCTACGAGCAGTACTTC. Its protein is CATTSSRGSYEQYF. The full variable domain, its missing parts supplied by reference TRBV15 and TRBJ2-7, is DAMVIQNPRYQVTQFGKPVTLSCSQTLNHNVMYWYQQKSSQAPKLLFHYYDKDFNNEADTPDNFQSRRPNTSFCFLDIRSPGLGDTAMYLCATTSSRGSYEQYFGPGTRLTVT.

The V gene is TRBV9, the J gene TRBJ2-3; D perhaps matches TRBD2 (6 bases). CDR3 length: 16 amino acids. Germline V gene lookup returns CDR1 SGDLS and CDR2 YYNGEE. Trimming left V 1 base short and J 3 bases short, with 15 bases between. The CDR3, as DNA: TGTGCCAGCAGCGTATATCCGGGGACTTTTACAGATACGCAGTATTTT. Translation gives CASSVYPGTFTDTQYF.

The chain uses TRBV6-5 and TRBJ2-7; 8 positions agree with TRBD1. V lost 6 bases and J lost 5; bases outside the gene matches: 9. The CDR3 sequence is 14 residues long. CDR1 and CDR2 from the germline V gene are MNHEY and SVGAGI. CDR3 region: CASSSAGGRNEQYF. The DNA of the CDR3 is TGTGCCAGCAGCTCGGCAGGGGGCAGGAACGAGCAGTACTTC.

This chain connects TRBV30 to TRBJ1-1, with unresolved D. Per the germline V gene, CDR1 is GTSNPN and CDR2 is SVGIG (reference sequence). V lost 0 bases, J lost 1 base, and 6 bases lay in between. CDR3 length: 13 residues. The CDR3 bases are TGTGCCTGGAGTGTATCTCAGAACACTGAAGCTTTCTTT. Its translation is CAWSVSQNTEAFF.

The rearrangement links TRBV7-9 to TRBJ1-1; possible D gene TRBD1, 5 bases. The germline gives CDR1 SEHNR, CDR2 FQNEAQ (reference sequence). Trimming cost V 3 bases and J 4 bases, with 9 bases left between them. This CDR3 spans 13 amino acids. The CDR3 nucleotides read TGTGCCAGCAGCTTGTCGGGACCCACTGAAGCTTTCTTT. This encodes CASSLSGPTEAFF. Full variable domain (remainder filled in from reference TRBV7-9 and TRBJ1-1): DTGVSQNPRHKITKRGQNVTFRCDPISEHNRLYWYRQTLGQGPEFLTYFQNEAQLEKSRLLSDRFSAERPKGSFSTLEIQRTEQGDSAMYLCASSLSGPTEAFFGQGTRLTVV.

This chain connects TRBV6-5 to TRBJ1-5; 9 bases are a match to TRBD1. V gave up 6 bases and J gave up 6 bases; unmatched junction bases: 9. Per germline, CDR1 MNHEY and CDR2 SVGAGI. This CDR3 is built from 15 residues. In nucleotides, the CDR3 is TGTGCCAGCAGGCCCGGGACAGGGAGGGGTCAGCCCCAGCATTTT. Amino acid sequence: CASRPGTGRGQPQHF.

The chain combines TRBV30 with TRBJ1-1; 7 bases are a match to TRBD1. CDR1 GTSNPN and CDR2 SVGIG come from the germline V gene (reference sequence). The CDR3 runs to 13 residues. Germline trimming cut 4 bases from V and 5 bases from J; bases unmatched to any gene: 7. The CDR3 DNA is TGTGCCTGGACCAGGGGGTATGGGACTGAAGCTTTCTTT. Amino acids: CAWTRGYGTEAFF.

The genes are TRBV6-1 and TRBJ2-1; D is perhaps TRBD2 (5 bases). This CDR3 comprises 14 residues. V was cut by 3 bases and J by 4 bases, with 10 bases left in between. Germline CDR1 reads MNHNS; CDR2 reads SASEGT. This CDR3 is CASSDWGVYNEQFF. The CDR3 DNA reads as TGTGCCAGCAGTGATTGGGGAGTTTACAATGAGCAGTTCTTC.

V and J are TRBV11-3 and TRBJ2-7, with 7 bases matching TRBD1. The trim removed 6 bases at V and 6 bases at J, leaving 8 bases unmatched. Germline loops: CDR1 SGHNT, CDR2 YENEEA. There are 13 residues in the CDR3. The CDR3 nucleotides are TGTGCCAGCAGGGATAGACAGGGCAGCGAGCAGTACTTC. As protein: CASRDRQGSEQYF. Filled out from reference TRBV11-3 and TRBJ2-7, the complete variable domain reads EAGVVQSPRYKIIEKKQPVAFWCNPISGHNTLYWYLQNLGQGPELLIRYENEEAVDDSQLPKDRFSAERLKGVDSTLKIQPAELGDSAVYLCASRDRQGSEQYFGPGTRLTVT.

This chain joins TRBV5-1 and TRBJ2-7; weak D call: TRBD2 (5 bases). The CDR3 contains 13 residues. Germline V gene data show CDR1 as SGHRS and CDR2 as YFSETQ. Trimming took 6 bases from V and 1 from J, leaving 11 bases between them. The DNA for the CDR3 is TGCGCCAGCAATGAGGGATCTTCCTACGAGCAGTACTTC. It encodes CASNEGSSYEQYF.

The J gene is TRBJ2-5, the V gene TRBV5-4; D call uncertain. V gave up 0 bases and J gave up 3 bases, with 6 bases separating them. The germline gives CDR1 SGHNT, CDR2 YYREEE (reference sequence). There are 13 residues in the CDR3. CDR3: CASSLVSEETQYF. Here the CDR3 DNA reads TGTGCCAGCAGCTTGGTCTCCGAAGAGACCCAGTACTTC. The entire variable domain, with the rest obtained from reference TRBV5-4 and TRBJ2-5, is as follows: ETGVTQSPTHLIKTRGQQVTLRCSSQSGHNTVSWYQQALGQGPQFIFQYYREEENGRGNFPPRFSGLQFPNYSSELNVNALELDDSALYLCASSLVSEETQYFGPGTRLLVL.

The chain recombines TRBV11-2 with TRBJ2-1; possibly TRBD2 for D (5 bases). Germline CDR1 reads SGHAT; CDR2 reads FQNNGV. The CDR3 length is 14 residues. V lost 1 base to trimming and J lost 7 bases, with 11 bases between them. In DNA form, the CDR3 reads TGTGCCAGCAGCTTAGCGGGAACACAGAATGAGCAGTTCTTC. It encodes CASSLAGTQNEQFF. The variable domain in full, with the rest retrieved from reference TRBV11-2 and TRBJ2-1, is EAGVAQSPRYKIIEKRQSVAFWCNPISGHATLYWYQQILGQGPKLLIQFQNNGVVDDSQLPKDRFSAERLKGVDSTLKIQPAKLEDSAVYLCASSLAGTQNEQFFGPGTRLTVL.

The rearrangement uses TRBV7-9 and TRBJ2-7; maybe TRBD2 (6 bases). Trimming took 1 base from V and 4 from J, leaving 11 bases between them. The germline V gene encodes CDR1 SEHNR and CDR2 FQNEAQ (reference sequence). The CDR3 contains 14 residues. CDR3 DNA sequence: TGTGCCAGCAGCTTAGTCGATAGCGGTTACGAGCAGTACTTC. This translates into CASSLVDSGYEQYF.

This chain connects TRBV12-5 to TRBJ1-3; D not resolved. Germline values: CDR1 LGHNT, CDR2 FRNRAP. The CDR3 sequence is 16 residues long. Trimming took 0 bases from V and 4 from J, leaving 13 bases between them. DNA for the CDR3: TGTGCTAGTGGTTTGGTAGGCGGACTTTCCGGAAACACCATATATTTT. It encodes CASGLVGGLSGNTIYF.

CDR3 sequence reads: CASSSISGSTLYEQYF. As DNA, the CDR3 is TGTGCCAGCAGCTCTATTAGCGGGAGTACCCTCTACGAGCAGTACTTC. This chain uses TRBV7-3 with TRBJ2-7; 9 nucleotides match TRBD2. J lost 3 bases, V lost 4 bases, and 10 bases had no gene match. The V gene's germline CDR1 is SGHTA and CDR2 FQGTGA. The CDR3 spans 16 residues.

This rearrangement joins TRBV4-2 to TRBJ2-3, with D uncertain. The CDR3 is made up of 17 amino acids. V was clipped by 0 bases and J by 4 bases, with 17 bases between them. CDR1 is LGHNA, CDR2 YNFKEQ, per germline. CDR3 in amino acids: CASSQEQLTYAADTQYF. CDR3 sequence (DNA): TGTGCCAGCAGCCAAGAGCAGCTGACTTATGCAGCAGATACGCAGTATTTT.

The rearrangement links TRBV19 to TRBJ2-1, with TRBD2 identical over 13 bases. Germline assignment: CDR1 LNHDA and CDR2 SQIVND (reference sequence). The CDR3 contains 20 residues. Germline trimming cut 11 bases from V and 1 base from J; bases unmatched to any gene: 20. In DNA form, the CDR3 reads TGTGCCGTCCAAAGAACCGGGACTAGCGGGACCGGGGAGTCCTACAATGAGCAGTTCTTC. Translation: CAVQRTGTSGTGESYNEQFF.

This chain links TRBV5-4 with TRBJ2-3; a weak D match, TRBD2 (6 bases). Trimming shortened V by 4 bases and J by 2 bases, and 17 bases separated the two germline ends. CDR1 and CDR2 (germline): SGHNT, YYREEE (reference sequence). This CDR3 contains 16 residues. The CDR3 DNA is TGTGCCAGCAGCGGGGGAGGAGTCCGGGCCACAGATACGCAGTATTTT. Residues: CASSGGGVRATDTQYF.

The chain combines TRBV19 with TRBJ2-5, with 7 bases that match TRBD2. The CDR3 runs to 14 residues. V was pared by 2 bases and J by 4 bases, with 4 bases of the junction left unmatched. The germline CDR1 and CDR2 sequences are LNHDA and SQIVND (reference sequence). The CDR3 sequence: CASSITSAAETQYF. CDR3 sequence (DNA): TGTGCCAGTAGTATAACTAGCGCGGCAGAGACCCAGTACTTC.

V gene TRBV7-8 combines with J gene TRBJ1-2; D perhaps matches TRBD1 (6 bases). Germline V gene lookup returns CDR1 SGHVS and CDR2 FQNEAQ. V dropped 2 bases and J dropped 0 bases, with 10 bases sitting between them. This CDR3 has 15 residues. In DNA form, the CDR3 reads TGTGCCAGCAGCTTATTTACAGGGTCTAACTATGGCTACACCTTC. Protein product: CASSLFTGSNYGYTF.